Listed below are T cell receptor beta chains from one sample, sequenced in a study of blood T cell repertoires in COVID-19. Using immunoSEQ multiplex PCR, the repertoire was profiled, and TCRdb retains in-frame clones only, with some absent. The table has 250,000 to 350,000 clones, about 90% seen once. The sample comprised PBMCs or T cells enriched from blood (not recorded which). These receptors were collected from a young woman with acute COVID-19. CDR3s include the opening cysteine and the closing phenylalanine or tryptophan. D genes are given only for firm matches.

d_call cdr3_length j_call v_call cdr3_aa cdr3_nt
- 13 TRBJ1-3 TRBV7-2 CASSPSSGNTIYF TGTGCCAGCAGCCCTAGCTCTGGAAACACCATATATTTT
- 18 TRBJ1-3 TRBV2 CASSGRTGAGISGNTIYF TGTGCCAGCAGTGGCCGTACAGGAGCGGGAATCTCTGGAAACACCATATATTTT
- 16 TRBJ2-7 TRBV28 CASSQQTSGPGYEQYF TGTGCCAGCAGTCAACAAACCTCAGGACCGGGATACGAGCAGTACTTC
- 12 TRBJ1-5 TRBV18 CASSPGHQPQHF TGTGCCAGCTCCCCGGGTCATCAGCCCCAGCATTTT
TRBD1 15 TRBJ1-4 TRBV30 CAWSGTDRGGEKLFF TGTGCCTGGAGTGGTACGGACAGGGGTGGTGAAAAACTGTTTTTT
TRBD1 14 TRBJ2-7 TRBV5-1 CASSQDRGLNEQYF TGCGCCAGCAGCCAGGACAGGGGACTCAACGAGCAGTACTTC
TRBD1 13 TRBJ2-7 TRBV5-4 CASSFDRAHEQYF TGTGCCAGCAGCTTCGACAGGGCCCACGAGCAGTACTTC
- 13 TRBJ1-1 TRBV19 CASSIDRDTEAFF TGTGCCAGTAGTATAGACAGGGACACTGAAGCTTTCTTT
TRBD2 17 TRBJ2-3 TRBV19 CASSGTGLAGGPDTQYF TGTGCCAGTAGTGGAACCGGACTAGCGGGAGGTCCAGATACGCAGTATTTT
TRBD1 17 TRBJ1-5 TRBV7-8 CASSLGVLTGSNQPQHF TGTGCCAGCAGCTTAGGGGTCCTGACAGGGAGCAATCAGCCCCAGCATTTT
TRBD2 14 TRBJ2-3 TRBV11-3 CASSSTSGSDTQYF TGTGCCAGCAGCTCGACTAGCGGGAGCGATACGCAGTATTTT